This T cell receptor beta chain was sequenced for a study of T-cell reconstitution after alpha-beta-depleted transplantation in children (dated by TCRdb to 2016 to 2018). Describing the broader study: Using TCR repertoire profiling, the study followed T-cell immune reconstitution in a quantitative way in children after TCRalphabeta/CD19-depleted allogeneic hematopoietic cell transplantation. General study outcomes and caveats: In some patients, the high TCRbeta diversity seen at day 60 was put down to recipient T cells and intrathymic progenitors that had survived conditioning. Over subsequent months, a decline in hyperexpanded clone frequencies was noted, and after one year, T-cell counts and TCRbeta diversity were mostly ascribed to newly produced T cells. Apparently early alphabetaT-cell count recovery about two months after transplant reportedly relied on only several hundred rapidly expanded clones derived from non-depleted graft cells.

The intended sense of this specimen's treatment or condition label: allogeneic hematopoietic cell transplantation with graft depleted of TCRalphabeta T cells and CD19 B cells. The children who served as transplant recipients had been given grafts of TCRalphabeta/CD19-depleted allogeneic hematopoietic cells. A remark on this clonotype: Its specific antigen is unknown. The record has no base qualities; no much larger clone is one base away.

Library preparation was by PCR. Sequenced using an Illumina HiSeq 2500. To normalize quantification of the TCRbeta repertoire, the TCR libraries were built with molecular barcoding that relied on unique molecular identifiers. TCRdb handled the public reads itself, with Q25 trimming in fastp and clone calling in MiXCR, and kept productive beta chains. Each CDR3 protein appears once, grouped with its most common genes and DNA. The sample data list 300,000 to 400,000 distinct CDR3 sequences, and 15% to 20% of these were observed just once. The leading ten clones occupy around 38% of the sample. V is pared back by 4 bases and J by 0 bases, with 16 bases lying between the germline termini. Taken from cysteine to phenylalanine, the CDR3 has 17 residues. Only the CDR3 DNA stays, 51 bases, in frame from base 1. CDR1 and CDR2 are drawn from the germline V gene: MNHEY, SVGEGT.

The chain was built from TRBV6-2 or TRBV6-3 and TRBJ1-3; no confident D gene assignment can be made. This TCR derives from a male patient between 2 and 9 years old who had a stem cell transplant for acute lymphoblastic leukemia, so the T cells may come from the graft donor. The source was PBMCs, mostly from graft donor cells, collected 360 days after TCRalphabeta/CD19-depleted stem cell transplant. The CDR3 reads CASSWTRAGFSGNTIYF. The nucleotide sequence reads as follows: TGTGCCAGCAGTTGGACTCGGGCGGGTTTCTCTGGAAACACCATATATTTT.